This is a list of T cell receptor beta chains from one sample in a study of blood T cell repertoires in COVID-19. Sequencing was performed with immunoSEQ multiplex PCR; in TCRdb, only in-frame clones are kept and a portion is missing. The table includes about 120,000 clones, over 80% detected once. Sequenced input: peripheral blood. These receptors originate from a woman in her sixties or seventies with acute or convalescent COVID-19. The CDR3 runs from the conserved cysteine through the conserved F or W. Each record gives: V gene, J gene, CDR3 protein.

v_call: TRBV11-3
j_call: TRBJ1-1
cdr3_aa: CASSSQGDTEAFF

v_call: TRBV11-2
j_call: TRBJ2-5
cdr3_aa: CASSLEGTGGWETQYF

v_call: TRBV14
j_call: TRBJ1-4
cdr3_aa: CASSPRWGGEKLFF

v_call: TRBV3-1/TRBV3-2
j_call: TRBJ2-7
cdr3_aa: CASSPYGRGYEQYF

v_call: TRBV19
j_call: TRBJ1-6
cdr3_aa: CASNTGQGFNSPLHF

v_call: TRBV19
j_call: TRBJ2-1
cdr3_aa: CASSIWDRGGNEQFF

v_call: TRBV7-6
j_call: TRBJ1-4
cdr3_aa: CASSLTTGYTNEKLFF

v_call: TRBV2
j_call: TRBJ1-5
cdr3_aa: CASSEGTGNAQPQHF

v_call: TRBV6-6
j_call: TRBJ1-5
cdr3_aa: CASSYEVGGDQPQHF

v_call: TRBV9
j_call: TRBJ2-7
cdr3_aa: CASSVDSGSEQYF

v_call: TRBV3-1/TRBV3-2
j_call: TRBJ1-1
cdr3_aa: CASSLGGTNTEAFF

v_call: TRBV7-2
j_call: TRBJ2-7
cdr3_aa: CASSRSGTGIYEQYF

v_call: TRBV6-5
j_call: TRBJ1-4
cdr3_aa: CASSRGQGAGEKLFF

v_call: TRBV5-1
j_call: TRBJ1-2
cdr3_aa: CASSLGTILYGYTF

v_call: TRBV3-1/TRBV3-2
j_call: TRBJ1-1
cdr3_aa: CASSQDSTGFGEAFF

v_call: TRBV7-9
j_call: TRBJ1-5
cdr3_aa: CASITLSLYRGDQPQHF

v_call: TRBV6-5
j_call: TRBJ2-1
cdr3_aa: CASIRDTLANEQFF

v_call: TRBV3-1/TRBV3-2
j_call: TRBJ1-2
cdr3_aa: CASSQAQTELAYGYTF

v_call: TRBV6-5
j_call: TRBJ1-1
cdr3_aa: CASKRMNTEAFF

v_call: TRBV7-9
j_call: TRBJ1-3
cdr3_aa: CASSFPGQGYTIYF

v_call: TRBV30
j_call: TRBJ2-2
cdr3_aa: CAWSVRGFSGTGELFF

v_call: TRBV15
j_call: TRBJ1-2
cdr3_aa: CATRPLAGGKYGYTF